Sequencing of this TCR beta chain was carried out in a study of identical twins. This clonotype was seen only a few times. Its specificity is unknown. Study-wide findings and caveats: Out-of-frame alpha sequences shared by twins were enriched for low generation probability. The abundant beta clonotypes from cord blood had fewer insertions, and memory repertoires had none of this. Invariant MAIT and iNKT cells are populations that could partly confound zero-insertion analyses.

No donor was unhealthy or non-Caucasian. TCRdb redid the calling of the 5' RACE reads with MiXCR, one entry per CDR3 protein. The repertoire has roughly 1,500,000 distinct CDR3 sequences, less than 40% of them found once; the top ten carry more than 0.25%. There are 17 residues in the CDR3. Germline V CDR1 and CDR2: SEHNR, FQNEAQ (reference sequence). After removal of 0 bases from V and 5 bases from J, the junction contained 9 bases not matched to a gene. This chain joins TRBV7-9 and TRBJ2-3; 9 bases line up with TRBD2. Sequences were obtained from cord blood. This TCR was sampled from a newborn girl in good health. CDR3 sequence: CASSLAHSGRRRDTQYF. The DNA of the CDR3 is TGTGCCAGCAGCTTAGCCCATAGCGGGAGACGTAGAGATACGCAGTATTTT. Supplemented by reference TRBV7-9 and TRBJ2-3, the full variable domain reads DTGVSQNPRHKITKRGQNVTFRCDPISEHNRLYWYRQTLGQGPEFLTYFQNEAQLEKSRLLSDRFSAERPKGSFSTLEIQRTEQGDSAMYLCASSLAHSGRRRDTQYFGPGTRLTVL.